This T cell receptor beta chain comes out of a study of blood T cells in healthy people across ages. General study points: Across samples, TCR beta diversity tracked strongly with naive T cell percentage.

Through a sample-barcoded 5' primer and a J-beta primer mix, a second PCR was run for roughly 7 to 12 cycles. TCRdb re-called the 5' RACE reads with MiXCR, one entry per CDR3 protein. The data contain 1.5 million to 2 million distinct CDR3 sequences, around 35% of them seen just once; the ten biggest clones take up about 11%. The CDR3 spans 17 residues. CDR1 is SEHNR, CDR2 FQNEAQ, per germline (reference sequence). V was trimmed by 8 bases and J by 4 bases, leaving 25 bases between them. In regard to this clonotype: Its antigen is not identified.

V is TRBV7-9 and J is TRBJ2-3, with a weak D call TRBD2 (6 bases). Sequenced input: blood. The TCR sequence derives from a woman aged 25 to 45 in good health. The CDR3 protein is CASAAGWRDIGPDTQYF. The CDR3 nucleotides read TGTGCCAGCGCCGCCGGGTGGCGGGATATTGGGCCAGATACGCAGTATTTT.